What follows is one T cell receptor (beta chain) and its context. Its antigen is unknown. No base quality values were provided; no much bigger clone lies one nucleotide off. The data are from a study of shared clonotypes between healthy human individuals (dated by TCRdb to about 2020). In the study overall: Three men and a couple of women, aged 18 to 49 years, made up the cohort. For each donor, three plates each were used for CD4 naive and CD4 memory, two plates were used for CD8 naive, and one plate was used for CD8 memory. To estimate repertoire size and how much clonotypes are shared between individuals, the study performed deep sequencing of blood TCR repertoires from roughly five healthy adults. Leukapheresis yielded between about 0.94 and 8.9 billion PBMCs per donor. To increase sequencing depth and limit assay-specific biases, different laboratories used diverse techniques to prepare libraries and sequence TCR repertoires. The paper as a whole reports these results and caveats: Larger estimated clonotype richness was generally found for naive subsets than for memory subsets. Pairwise subsampling indicated that sequencing depth was expected to affect the degree of clonotype sharing among donors. Sampling was restricted to blood, and TCR repertoires in tissue are likely to differ from TCR repertoires in blood. Rarefaction of sorted-subset datasets indicated incomplete sequencing despite the large sequencing depth. Clonotypes shared by all four sorted-subset donors showed higher generation probabilities than non-shared clonotypes. About 4.5% of naive CD4, around 3.6% of naive CD8, around 2.3% of memory CD4, and 0.35% to 0.4% of memory CD8 clonotypes were shared across several donors. The small number of donors limited the genetic and exposure-history diversity represented.

V is shortened by 0 bases, J by 5 bases, and the region joining them spans 10 bases. Via the germline V gene, CDR1 is SGHNT and CDR2 YENEEA. The CDR3 numbers 15 residues from cysteine through phenylalanine. The CDR3 DNA has 45 bases and is translated from base 1. Healthy HIV-negative adults with no recently reported acute infections or vaccinations were included as donors. Only Caucasian adults living in Nashville, Tennessee, USA were represented among the donors. CD4+ T cells were enriched through magnetic negative selection, after which naive cells were positively selected on CD45RA and the remaining negative fraction served as the memory subset. Blood was collected by leukapheresis, and PBMCs were isolated by Ficoll-Histopaque density gradient centrifugation and then cryopreserved in liquid nitrogen vapor phase. Analytical flow cytometry was used to check the purity and quantity of every magnetically sorted T cell population. From each sorted fraction, genomic DNA was isolated and quantified by UV absorbance on a Nanodrop 2000c.

Using the deep immunoSEQ assay, TCR CDR3 regions were amplified from genomic DNA by multiplex PCR. Extracted genomic DNA from each cell subset was spread evenly across all wells of several immunoSEQ 96-well plates, with each plate serving as a replicate. For sorted subsets, each replicate PCR was loaded with roughly 0.2 ug genomic DNA, equivalent to about 30,000 T cell genomes. The purified libraries were quantified using a Qubit 3.0 fluorometer, sized with a Bioanalyzer 2100, and then quantified again using the KAPA Library Quantification kit. A separate single-read 150-cycle Illumina NextSeq 550 flow cell was used to sequence each immunoSEQ 96-well plate. In the original analysis: Because only junctional sequences without quality scores were contained in the immunoSEQ output, filtering matching that applied to full-length reads could not be performed. To assign V/J genes and CDR3, sequences were annotated against IMGT germline references using PyIR, a Python wrapper for IgBLAST v1.9. Any read was removed if the V/J assignment was weak (E-value above 1e-6), the CDR3 was missing, or the read contained stop codons, out-of-frame junctions, or ambiguous translated residues. V3J clonotypes were defined as sequences sharing an identical inferred V gene, J gene, and CDR3 amino acid sequence. To compute the percentage overlap between repertoires, the number of shared unique clonotypes was divided by the size of the smaller repertoire. Three approaches were used to assess repertoire richness: RTK rarefaction, the Chao1 estimator, and Recon v2.1 estimates of unobserved clonotypes. Generation probabilities for all TCRbeta clonotypes obtained by the gDNA method from a few donors were computed using OLGA. What TCRdb holds here is the immuneACCESS table cut down to in-frame rearrangements. Part of the clones is not present; checked against another copy, under half of the missing clones reflect an unresolved V gene, and the others are unexplained. From that table come the V and J calls and clone size; the DNA was used to work out D and trimming. In all, the sample holds some 1 million clones, and 65% to 80% of those were seen once. Roughly 1.4% of the sample goes to the ten largest clones.

This sequence was found in a man aged 18-30 years in good health. Sequences were obtained from memory CD4+ T cells sorted from blood. Sample cell subset or site, as interpreted from the label and publication: CD45RA-negative fraction. The chain employs TRBV11-3 and TRBJ2-2; possibly the D gene is TRBD1, per 6 matching bases. The encoded CDR3 is CASSLDRQGTGELFF. The DNA sequence follows: TGTGCCAGCAGCTTAGATAGGCAGGGGACCGGGGAGCTGTTTTTT.